These 13 T cell receptor beta chains were sequenced from one sample in a study of patients and donors after allogeneic stem cell transplantation. TCRdb used MiXCR to reprocess the RT-PCR reads, holding one entry per CDR3 protein. The sample lists more than 850,000 distinct CDR3 sequences; more than 15% were seen once. Sequencing was carried out using blood, either unsorted or a sorted T cell fraction (not recorded which). These receptor sequences come from a human donor who was either an allogeneic HSCT recipient or a stem cell or donor lymphocyte infusion donor (not recorded which). It is not recorded whose cells these are; they may come from a transplant donor.

The V call is TRBV9, the J call TRBJ2-1; D possibly corresponds to TRBD2 (6 bases). The CDR3 is 15 amino acids. Per germline, CDR1 SGDLS and CDR2 YYNGEE. V lost 0 bases and J 1 base, leaving 8 bases between the germline ends. The CDR3 sequence is CASSVGAGSYNEQFF. As DNA, the CDR3 is TGTGCCAGCAGCGTAGGGGCGGGATCCTACAATGAGCAGTTCTTC.

There are a few counts of this clonotype. The chain combines TRBV5-1 with TRBJ2-2; 11 bases line up with TRBD2. The CDR3 is made up of 16 amino acids. The V and J ends lost 4 bases and 6 bases, in that order; junction bases with no gene match: 8. CDR1 and CDR2 (germline): SGHRS, YFSETQ. This CDR3 is CASSASLAGAAGELFF. The CDR3 DNA is TGCGCCAGCAGCGCCTCACTAGCGGGAGCCGCCGGGGAGCTGTTTTTT. The complete variable domain, with remaining parts taken from reference TRBV5-1 and TRBJ2-2, reads KAGVTQTPRYLIKTRGQQVTLSCSPISGHRSVSWYQQTPGQGLQFLFEYFSETQRNKGNFPGRFSGRQFSNSRSEMNVSTLELGDSALYLCASSASLAGAAGELFFGEGSRLTVL.

The CDR3 DNA reads TGTGCCAGCAGTGATTTAACCGGGACAGGGGAGAATGAGCAGTTCTTC. As protein: CASSDLTGTGENEQFF. The chain carries TRBV25-1 and TRBJ2-1; 10 bases align to TRBD1. The CDR3 is made up of 16 amino acids. In germline, CDR1 is MGHDK, CDR2 SYGVNS. Trimming took 3 bases from V and 7 from J; bases not matched to a gene: 9. Full variable domain (rest looked up from reference TRBV25-1 and TRBJ2-1): EADIYQTPRYLVIGTGKKITLECSQTMGHDKMYWYQQDPGMELHLIHYSYGVNSTEKGDLSSESTVSRIRTEHFPLTLESARPSHTSQYLCASSDLTGTGENEQFFGPGTRLTVL.

This clonotype was counted between two and nine times. V gene TRBV7-9 combines with J gene TRBJ1-4; tentatively, D is TRBD1 (6 bases). The germline CDR1 and CDR2 sequences are SEHNR and FQNEAQ (reference sequence). CDR3 length equals 15 residues. V gave up 6 bases and J gave up 6 bases, with 17 bases separating them. CDR3 in amino acids: CASSYSTGSYEKLFF. The CDR3 DNA reads TGTGCCAGCAGTTATTCGACAGGTTCCTATGAAAAACTGTTTTTT. Drawing the rest from reference TRBV7-9 and TRBJ1-4, the complete variable domain is DTGVSQNPRHKITKRGQNVTFRCDPISEHNRLYWYRQTLGQGPEFLTYFQNEAQLEKSRLLSDRFSAERPKGSFSTLEIQRTEQGDSAMYLCASSYSTGSYEKLFFGSGTQLSVL.

The rearrangement links TRBV6-5 to TRBJ1-3; D gene ambiguous. With 2 bases removed from V and 0 bases from J, the gap between germline ends came to 5 bases. CDR3 length equals 14 residues. In germline, CDR1 is MNHEY, CDR2 SVGAGI. The DNA of the CDR3 is TGTGCCAGCAGTTACCTAAACTCTGGAAACACCATATATTTT. It yields the protein CASSYLNSGNTIYF.

This clonotype was counted only a few times. The chain carries TRBV6-1 and TRBJ2-3; 9 nucleotides agree with TRBD2. The CDR3 contains 16 residues. V was clipped by 5 bases and J by 5 bases; unmatched bases: 11. Per the germline V gene, CDR1 is MNHNS and CDR2 is SASEGT. The CDR3 reads CASSPGRAGGQDTQYF. The CDR3 DNA reads as TGTGCCAGCAGTCCCGGTAGGGCGGGAGGGCAAGATACGCAGTATTTT.

This clonotype was seen a few times. The rearrangement joins TRBV20-1 to TRBJ2-7; maybe TRBD2 (6 bases). V lost 3 bases and J lost 1, with 16 bases in between. Germline-derived CDR1 and CDR2 are DFQATT and SNEGSKA (reference sequence). The CDR3 covers 15 residues. The CDR3 protein is CSASPEGFSSYEQYF. CDR3 in DNA: TGCAGTGCTAGTCCGGAGGGGTTTTCGTCCTACGAGCAGTACTTC.

The chain employs TRBV4-1 and TRBJ1-5; the D is unclear. Germline CDR1 MGHRA, CDR2 YSYEKL. V dropped 5 bases and J dropped 12 bases, with 14 bases sitting between them. The CDR3 is 12 residues long. The CDR3 DNA follows: TGCGCCAGCAGCGATCAACCGGGATTCCAGCATTTT. Amino acid sequence: CASSDQPGFQHF.

V gene TRBV6-5 combines with J gene TRBJ1-1; no reliable D call. The CDR3 is 12 residues long. CDR1 MNHEY and CDR2 SVGAGI come from the germline V gene. V lost 6 bases to trimming and J lost 8 bases, with 13 bases between them. The CDR3 bases are TGTGCCAGCAGACGAAGACCGGGAGAAGCTTTCTTT. It yields the protein CASRRRPGEAFF.

The chain is built from TRBV29-1 and TRBJ1-1, with 9 positions matching TRBD1. The junction had 5 bases not matched to a gene; V was cut back by 7 bases and J by 5 bases. In germline, CDR1 is SQVTM, CDR2 ANQGSEA. There are 12 residues in the CDR3. Written as DNA, the CDR3 is TGCAGCGACACAGGGGGCGAAACTGAAGCTTTCTTT. This encodes CSDTGGETEAFF.

J is TRBJ1-2 and V is TRBV4-3, with TRBD1 matching 10 bases. This CDR3 has 14 residues. Looked up from germline, CDR1 is LGHNA and CDR2 is YSLEER. The junction had 4 bases not matched to a gene; V was cut back by 1 base and J by 8 bases. CDR3 in amino acids: CASSQGQGAAGYTF. The CDR3 DNA is TGCGCCAGCAGCCAAGGACAGGGGGCTGCCGGCTACACCTTC.

This sequence joins TRBV7-2 and TRBJ2-7; a weak D match, TRBD2 (5 bases). The CDR3 runs to 13 residues. The ends were cut back, 5 bases at V and 1 base at J, with 9 bases in the middle. Germline CDR1 SGHTA, CDR2 FQGNSA. CDR3 loop: CASSREGSYEQYF. For the CDR3, the DNA is TGTGCCAGCAGCCGGGAAGGGTCCTACGAGCAGTACTTC.

The chain combines TRBV15 with TRBJ2-2; a possible D gene is TRBD2 (5 bases). With 6 bases removed from V and 1 base from J, the gap between germline ends came to 12 bases. Germline V gene data show CDR1 as LNHNV and CDR2 as YYDKDF (reference sequence). This CDR3 comprises 15 residues. The CDR3 DNA reads as TGTGCCACCAGTAGAAGCGGAAGGAACACCGGGGAGCTGTTTTTT. Translation: CATSRSGRNTGELFF.